Listed below are T cell receptor beta chains from one sample, sequenced in a study of CD8 T cells in ankylosing spondylitis. MiXCR was run by TCRdb on the 5' RACE reads, yielding one entry per CDR3 protein. The sample has approximately 60,000 distinct CDR3 sequences; more than 5.5% are singletons. The specimen was synovial fluid, either unsorted or a sorted T cell fraction (not recorded which). These receptors were obtained from a male donor with ankylosing spondylitis. Each CDR3 is given with its conserved first and last residue. Clone size is given for some rows only: seen once, a few or many times, or a class if the clone is expanded.

CDR3 protein	clone size	J gene	V gene
CASSVAKFSNQPQHF	many	TRBJ1-5	TRBV5-6
CASSLAQGNTIYF	many	TRBJ1-3	TRBV7-8
CASSGGTGKAFF	-	TRBJ1-1	TRBV5-6
CASSQAGGREQYF	once	TRBJ2-7	TRBV12-3/TRBV12-4
CASSERSGSSADTQYF	-	TRBJ2-3	TRBV10-2
CSASRSGRAYNEQFF	-	TRBJ2-1	TRBV20-1
CASALAGNNEQFF	many	TRBJ2-1	TRBV25-1
CASSYGTGVGGSPLHF	few	TRBJ1-6	TRBV6-5
CASSYPRGEKLFF	-	TRBJ1-4	TRBV6-2/TRBV6-3
CASSTRRGQTEAFF	-	TRBJ1-1	TRBV7-7
CASRAWDTYYEQYF	-	TRBJ2-7	TRBV2
CASSQQSYEQYF	many	TRBJ2-7	TRBV3-1
CASSLGQGQTQYF	many	TRBJ2-5	TRBV7-3
CASSPRRVGQKAYEQYF	many	TRBJ2-7	TRBV7-8
CATGRSGSYNEQFF	-	TRBJ2-1	TRBV24-1
CASSLIRANEQFF	few	TRBJ2-1	TRBV7-3
CASSRTPPGSDGRTGTHTYEQYF	few	TRBJ2-7	TRBV13
CASRDWANTGELFF	few	TRBJ2-2	TRBV23-1
CAWSAGTEETQYF	many	TRBJ2-5	TRBV30
CASSPGLAGFQETQYF	few	TRBJ2-5	TRBV9
CASSECWLTSGYEQYF	-	TRBJ2-7	TRBV25-1
CASSLWGESYNEQFF	-	TRBJ2-1	TRBV12-3/TRBV12-4
CASSRGLDTGELFF	few	TRBJ2-2	TRBV9
CASSLGGENTGELFF	many	TRBJ2-2	TRBV12-3/TRBV12-4
CASRTPREQYF	-	TRBJ2-7	TRBV28
CASSPPGARETQYF	-	TRBJ2-5	TRBV18
CASCPPSREQFF	many	TRBJ2-1	TRBV28
CASSVLGLAGEDTQYF	-	TRBJ2-3	TRBV9
CASNSGVYHEQYF	many	TRBJ2-7	TRBV28
CASSPYRGLMNTEAFF	many	TRBJ1-1	TRBV14
CASRISGTHNYEQYF	many	TRBJ2-7	TRBV27
CASSSGLAGTNTGELFF	-	TRBJ2-2	TRBV7-2
CASRDVFYEQYF	many	TRBJ2-7	TRBV6-1
CASSEGLAGVGYNEQFF	many	TRBJ2-1	TRBV5-6
CASSRTGDQPQHF	-	TRBJ1-5	TRBV5-8
CASTEGPGVSWTQYF	few	TRBJ2-5	TRBV5-4
CSVVSRNYEQYF	many	TRBJ2-7	TRBV29-1
CASSSGPIGTEAFF	-	TRBJ1-1	TRBV12-3/TRBV12-4
CASNNGQGSYEQYF	many	TRBJ2-7	TRBV9